The clone carrying this T cell receptor beta chain was counted only a few times. What it binds is unknown. The sample contains more than one DNA sequence encoding this CDR3. Assay: immunoSEQ multiplex PCR; the TCRdb copy retains only in-frame clones and omits some. The sample records approximately 80,000 clones, 75% to 95% being singletons. The source of the sample is a study of OX40 agonist ivuxolimab in advanced cancers. At the level of the study: The study reported partial responses in three patients: one hepatocellular carcinoma, two cutaneous melanoma.

In germline, CDR1 is MDHEN, CDR2 SYDVKM. The CDR3 loop spans 12 amino acids. V gave up 2 bases and J gave up 3 bases, with 5 bases separating them. General study points: Expanded clones tended on average to be more numerous among CD8+ T cells than CD4+.

The sequence came from an adult with an advanced solid tumor such as melanoma, head and neck, liver or kidney cancer. The starting material was CD4+ or CD8+ T cells sorted from blood, obtained in a trial of the OX40 agonist ivuxolimab. The J gene is TRBJ2-7, the V gene TRBV28, with D perhaps assigned TRBD1 or TRBD2 (5 bases each). The CDR3 DNA sequence: TGTGCCAGCAGTTTAGGGGGCTACGAGCAGTACTTC. It yields the protein CASSLGGYEQYF.